Presented here are 5 T cell receptor beta chains from one specimen sequenced in a study of blood T cells in healthy people across ages (dated by TCRdb to between 2014 and 2016). The library was made by 5' RACE. Sequenced using an Illumina HiSeq 2500. The second PCR ran for roughly 7 to 12 cycles and used a J-beta primer mix along with a sample-barcoded 5' primer. Through fastp at Q25 and MiXCR, TCRdb rebuilt clones from the public reads, retaining in-frame beta chains. Each CDR3 protein gets just one entry, which takes the most common genes and DNA from the rows behind it. This sample comprises hundreds of thousands of distinct CDR3 sequences, approximately 31% of them detected only once. Jointly, the top ten make up approximately 15% of the sample. Material: blood. Receptors were obtained from an elderly woman in good health. Donor details come from another sample of the same person, matched by shared clones.

This clonotype was detected a few times. V usage is TRBV12-3 or TRBV12-4 and J usage is TRBJ2-3; no clear D. V lost 5 bases to trimming and J lost 4 bases, with 10 bases between them. This CDR3 spans 13 amino acids. In nucleotides, the CDR3 is TGTGCCAGCAGTCTGTTGTCGGCAGATACGCAGTATTTT. Amino acids: CASSLLSADTQYF.

For this clonotype: It may be a read error: a sequence one base away is much more abundant. This sequence joins TRBV5-6 and TRBJ2-7; 7 bases line up with TRBD2. Germline CDR1 reads SGHDT; CDR2 reads YYEEEE. J lost 7 bases, V lost 4 bases, and 20 bases had no gene match. This CDR3 is built from 17 residues. The CDR3 is CASSAGGRAVSYNEQYF. The CDR3, as DNA: TGTGCCAGCAGCGCGGGTGGGAGGGCGGTCTCCTACAATGAGCAGTACTTC. Drawing the rest from reference TRBV5-6 and TRBJ2-7, the complete variable domain is DAGVTQSPTHLIKTRGQQVTLRCSPKSGHDTVSWYQQALGQGPQFIFQYYEEEERQRGNFPDRFSGHQFPNYSSELNVNALLLGDSALYLCASSAGGRAVSYNEQYFGPGTRLTVT.

On this clonotype: It may be a read error: a sequence one base away is much more abundant. The CDR3 loop reads CVSSWGGGSSEQFF. The CDR3 DNA reads as TGCGTCAGCAGCTGGGGGGGAGGTTCAAGTGAGCAGTTCTTC. This rearrangement joins TRBV5-1 to TRBJ2-1; 7 bases are a match to TRBD2. The CDR3 loop spans 14 amino acids. Germline V gives CDR1 SGHRS, CDR2 YFSETQ.

This clonotype was seen ten or more times. This chain joins TRBV20-1 and TRBJ2-6; TRBD2 might be the D (6 bases). Trimming removed 3 bases from V and 2 bases from J, with 11 bases in between. Germline V gives CDR1 DFQATT, CDR2 SNEGSKA (reference sequence). The CDR3 length is 15 residues. CDR3 DNA sequence: TGCAGTGCTAGGGCCGGGGGTACTGGGGCCAACGTCCTGACTTTC. The encoded protein is CSARAGGTGANVLTF.

This clonotype was recorded at least ten times. The chain joins TRBV20-1 to TRBJ2-7; the D gene is possibly TRBD2 (5 bases). Germline V CDR1 and CDR2: DFQATT, SNEGSKA (reference sequence). Trimming took 5 bases from V and 4 from J, leaving 15 bases between them. The CDR3 sequence is 13 residues long. CDR3 nucleotide sequence: TGCAGTGCTCCGGGAAAGGGAGATTACGAGCAGTACTTC. Translating it yields CSAPGKGDYEQYF.